These T cell receptor beta chains were read from a single sample in a study of T cell changes during pregnancy in multiple sclerosis. The data were produced by immunoSEQ multiplex PCR, yet TCRdb's version contains in-frame clones alone and is incomplete. The sample lists 40,000 to 50,000 clones; approximately 90% were seen once. The sample in question was CD8+ T cells from peripheral blood mononuclear cells, obtained after pregnancy. The receptors originated from a female donor with multiple sclerosis, enrolled in a pregnancy study. CDR3s include the opening cysteine and the closing phenylalanine or tryptophan. Each record gives: V gene, D gene, J gene, clone size, CDR3 DNA, CDR3 protein. D genes are given only for firm matches. Not every row has a clone size; where given, it reads once, few, many or a size class.

TRBV4-1	TRBD2	TRBJ2-1	.	TGCGCCAGCAGCCAAGAGGGTGAGACTAGCGCCTACAATGAGCAGTTCTTC	CASSQEGETSAYNEQFF
TRBV6-4	.	TRBJ2-1	once	TGTGCCAGCAGTCGAGGAGCGGTAGGTGAGCAGTTCTTC	CASSRGAVGEQFF
TRBV13	TRBD1	TRBJ1-4	.	TGTGCCAGCAGCTTGACAGGGAATAATGAAAAACTGTTTTTT	CASSLTGNNEKLFF
TRBV27	TRBD1	TRBJ1-1	.	TGTGCCAGCAAGACAGGGCACAACACTGAAGCTTTCTTT	CASKTGHNTEAFF
TRBV23-1	.	TRBJ1-1	.	TGCGCCAGCAGTCAACCTCCCGCCGGAGGGAACACTGAAGCTTTCTTT	CASSQPPAGGNTEAFF
TRBV7-6	.	TRBJ2-1	.	TGTGCCAGCAGCTTACTGGAGAGCTCCTACAATGAGCAGTTCTTC	CASSLLESSYNEQFF
TRBV4-2	TRBD1	TRBJ1-1	.	TGTGCCAGCAGCCAGCCCGGACAGGCTGAAGCTTTCTTT	CASSQPGQAEAFF
TRBV2	.	TRBJ1-4	.	TGTGCCAGCAGTGACAGCGGCTACGAAAAACTGTTTTTT	CASSDSGYEKLFF
TRBV5-1	TRBD1	TRBJ2-3	.	TGCGCCAGCAGCTTGGTAGGACAGGTGGTGGATACGCAGTATTTT	CASSLVGQVVDTQYF
TRBV21-1	.	TRBJ1-1	.	TGTGCCAGCAGCAAAGAAAGGGGCGGGAAGGTTCAGAGCACTGAAGCTTTCTTT	CASSKERGGKVQSTEAFF
TRBV2	TRBD2	TRBJ2-4	.	TGTGCCAGCAGTGGATGGACTAGCGGGGCGTGGAACATTCAGTACTTC	CASSGWTSGAWNIQYF
TRBV5-6	.	TRBJ1-1	few	TGTGCCAGCAGCTTGATGAGTGATCGGGCTGAAGCTTTCTTT	CASSLMSDRAEAFF
TRBV14	.	TRBJ1-1	.	TGTGCCAGCAATAGACAGACGAACACTGAAGCTTTCTTT	CASNRQTNTEAFF
TRBV15	.	TRBJ1-2	.	TGTGCCACCAGCAGAGATTTGGGAGGGGCACATGGCTACACCTTC	CATSRDLGGAHGYTF
TRBV9	.	TRBJ2-5	.	TGTGCCAGCAGCGTCGGGGTTCCTGGGGAGACCCAGTACTTC	CASSVGVPGETQYF
TRBV5-6	TRBD1	TRBJ1-5	.	TGTGCCAGCAGCTTGGCAGGGGGCGGCAATCAGCCCCAGCATTTT	CASSLAGGGNQPQHF
TRBV6-1	.	TRBJ2-1	.	TGTGCCAGCAGTGACGAGCCGGGGTGGGGAGATGAGCAGTTCTTC	CASSDEPGWGDEQFF
TRBV5-4	.	TRBJ1-2	.	TGTGCCAGCAGCGACGCACAGACGGCCCCTAACTATGGCTACACCTTC	CASSDAQTAPNYGYTF
TRBV7-8	TRBD1	TRBJ1-2	.	TGTGCCAGCAGCCCGACAGGGGACGATGGCTACACCTTC	CASSPTGDDGYTF
TRBV6-1	TRBD1	TRBJ2-5	.	TGTGCCAGCAGTGACCTACAGGGGGCGCAGGAGACCCAGTACTTC	CASSDLQGAQETQYF
TRBV29-1	.	TRBJ1-1	.	TGCAGCGTTGTAACAATCACTGAAGCTTTCTTT	CSVVTITEAFF
TRBV19	.	TRBJ1-2	.	TGTGCCAGTAGTTCCAACAGGGATGACTATGGCTACACCTTC	CASSSNRDDYGYTF
TRBV4-1	TRBD1	TRBJ1-2	.	TGCGCCAGCAGCCCAATTTCCGGGACAGGAGCTAACTATGGCTACACCTTC	CASSPISGTGANYGYTF
TRBV10-3	.	TRBJ2-5	.	TGTGCCATCAGTGAGCCTTCCCAGCGCCAAGAGACCCAGTACTTC	CAISEPSQRQETQYF
TRBV6-6	.	TRBJ2-1	.	TGTGCCAGCAGTCGAACCAGCTCCTACAATGAGCAGTTCTTC	CASSRTSSYNEQFF
TRBV6-1	TRBD1	TRBJ1-2	.	TGTGCCAGCAGGCGTGCAGACAGGGATTTCCATGGCTACACCTTC	CASRRADRDFHGYTF
TRBV13	.	TRBJ2-7	.	TGTGCCAGCAGCTCGCAGGGGCCCTACGAGCAGTACTTC	CASSSQGPYEQYF
TRBV28	.	TRBJ1-5	.	TGTGCCAGCACCCTACTCCTTGGACAGCCTCATCAGCCCCAGCATTTT	CASTLLLGQPHQPQHF
TRBV6-5	.	TRBJ1-1	.	TGTGCCAGCAGTTACTCGGGGGGACTCGGGGCTTTCTTT	CASSYSGGLGAFF